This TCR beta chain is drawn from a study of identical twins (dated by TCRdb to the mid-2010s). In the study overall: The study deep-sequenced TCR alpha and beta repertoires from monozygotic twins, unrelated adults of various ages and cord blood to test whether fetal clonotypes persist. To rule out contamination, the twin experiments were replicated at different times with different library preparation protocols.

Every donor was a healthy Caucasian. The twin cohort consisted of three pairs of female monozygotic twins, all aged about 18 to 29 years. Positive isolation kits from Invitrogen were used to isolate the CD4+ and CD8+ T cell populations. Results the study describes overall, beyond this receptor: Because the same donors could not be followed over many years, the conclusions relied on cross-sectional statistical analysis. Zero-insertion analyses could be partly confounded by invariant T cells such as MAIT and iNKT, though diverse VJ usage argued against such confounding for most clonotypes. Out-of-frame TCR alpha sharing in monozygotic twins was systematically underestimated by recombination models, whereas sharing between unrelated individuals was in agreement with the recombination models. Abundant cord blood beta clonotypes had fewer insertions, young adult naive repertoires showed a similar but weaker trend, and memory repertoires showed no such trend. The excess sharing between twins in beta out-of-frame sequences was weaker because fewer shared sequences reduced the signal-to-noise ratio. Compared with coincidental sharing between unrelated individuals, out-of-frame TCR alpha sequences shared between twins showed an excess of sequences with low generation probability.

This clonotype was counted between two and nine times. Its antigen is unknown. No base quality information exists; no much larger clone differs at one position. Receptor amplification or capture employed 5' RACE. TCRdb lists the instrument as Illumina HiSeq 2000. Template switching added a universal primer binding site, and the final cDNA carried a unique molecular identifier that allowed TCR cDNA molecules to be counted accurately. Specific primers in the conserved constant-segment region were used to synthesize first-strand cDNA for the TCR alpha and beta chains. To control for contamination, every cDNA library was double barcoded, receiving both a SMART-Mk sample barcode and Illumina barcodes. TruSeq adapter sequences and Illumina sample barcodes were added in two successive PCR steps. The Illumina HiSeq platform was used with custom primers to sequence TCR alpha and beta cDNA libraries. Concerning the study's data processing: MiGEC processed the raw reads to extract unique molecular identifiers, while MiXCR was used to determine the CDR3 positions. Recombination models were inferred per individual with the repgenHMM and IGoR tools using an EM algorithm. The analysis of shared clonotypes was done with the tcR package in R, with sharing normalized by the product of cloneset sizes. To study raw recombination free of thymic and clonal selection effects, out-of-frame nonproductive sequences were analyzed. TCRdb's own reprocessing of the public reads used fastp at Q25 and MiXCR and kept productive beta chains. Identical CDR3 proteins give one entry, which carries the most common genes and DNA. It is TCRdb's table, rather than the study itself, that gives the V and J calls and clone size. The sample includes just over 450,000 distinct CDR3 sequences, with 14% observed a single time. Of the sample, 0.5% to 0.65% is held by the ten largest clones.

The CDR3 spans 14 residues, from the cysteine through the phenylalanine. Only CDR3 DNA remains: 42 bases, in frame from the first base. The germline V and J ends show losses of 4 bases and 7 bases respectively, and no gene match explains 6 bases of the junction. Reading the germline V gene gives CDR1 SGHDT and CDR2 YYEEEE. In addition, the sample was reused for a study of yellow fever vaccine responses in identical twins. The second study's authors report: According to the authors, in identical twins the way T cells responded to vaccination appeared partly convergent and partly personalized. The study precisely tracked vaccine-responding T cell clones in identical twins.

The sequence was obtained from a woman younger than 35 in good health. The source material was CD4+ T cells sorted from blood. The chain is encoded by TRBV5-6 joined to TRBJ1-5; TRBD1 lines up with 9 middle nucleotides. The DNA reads TGTGCCAGCAGCCCCGGGACAGGGTCCCAGCCCCAGCATTTT. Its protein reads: CASSPGTGSQPQHF.